The clone carrying this TCR beta chain showed up just a few times. Its matching antigen is unknown. Different DNA sequences within this sample yield the same CDR3. This specimen comes from a study of shared clonotypes between healthy human individuals. The authors ran the assay at deep level. Some clones are missing from TCRdb's copy, which holds only in-frame ones; the method was immunoSEQ multiplex PCR. The repertoire consists of 950,000 to 1,300,000 clones, with about 75% occurring once and the leading ten covering 1.4%. Study-wide results and limits: Having only a few donors restricted how much genetic and exposure-history diversity was captured.

This CDR3 region has 12 residues. The germline gives CDR1 SNHLY, CDR2 FYNNEI. The V and J ends lost 9 bases and 8 bases, in that order; junction bases with no gene match: 5. The source material was memory CD4+ T cells sorted from blood. Regarding subset: CD45RA-negative fraction. The chain couples TRBV2 to TRBJ1-4; 8 bases match TRBD1. The receptor was derived from a man younger than 30 in good health. The CDR3 region is CASYGQGEKLFF. The CDR3 nucleotides read TGTGCCAGTTATGGACAGGGCGAAAAACTGTTTTTT.